The entry below describes one T cell receptor beta chain. Time point noted: newly diagnosed GD, antithyroid drugs for less than 3 months. RNA from PBMCs was the source of the TCR library. The sample belongs to a study of regulatory T cells in long-lasting Graves disease. Both iRepertoire HTBI primers and Arm-PCR of CDR3 regions were used to build the TCR beta libraries. TCRdb reanalysed the multiplex PCR reads using MiXCR and keeps one entry per CDR3 protein. The table shows approximately 460,000 distinct CDR3 sequences, with roughly 17% occurring only once. The data also belong to a second study, concerning T cells in Graves' hyperthyroidism and ophthalmopathy. That study reports: A 13 V-J model separated ophthalmopathy from stable hyperthyroidism.

This TCR derives from a woman younger than 45 with Graves disease. Source: peripheral blood mononuclear cells (PBMCs), taken at new diagnosis, from a patient treated with antithyroid drugs.

The CDR3 loop reads CASSIDDGRQYF. CDR3 DNA: TGTGCCAGTAGTATAGATGACGGCAGGCAGTACTTC. This sequence joins TRBV19 and TRBJ2-7; D remains ambiguous. Germline CDR1 reads LNHDA; CDR2 reads SQIVND (reference sequence). V shed 0 bases and J shed 9 bases, with 9 bases lying between them. This CDR3 is 12 amino acids long.